The 23 T cell receptor beta chains below come from one sample, sequenced in a study of blood T cell repertoires in COVID-19. Some clones are missing from TCRdb's copy, which holds only in-frame ones; the method was immunoSEQ multiplex PCR. The table includes 150,000 to 200,000 clones, under 80% detected once. Material for sequencing was PBMCs or T cells enriched from blood (not recorded which). Receptor source: a woman aged 45-59 years with acute COVID-19.

Worth noting for this clone: The sample contains more than one DNA sequence encoding this CDR3. This chain links TRBV7-9 with TRBJ1-4; 7 nucleotides line up with TRBD1. Germline CDR1 and CDR2: SEHNR and FQNEAQ (reference sequence). Trimming cost V 1 base and J 0 bases; bases outside gene matches: 2. CDR3 length: 16 residues. CDR3 in amino acids: CASSLGQGTTNEKLFF. CDR3 in DNA: TGTGCCAGCAGCTTAGGACAGGGAACAACTAATGAAAAACTGTTTTTT.

The chain carries TRBV5-1 and TRBJ1-2; the match to TRBD1 covers 7 bases. After removal of 0 bases from V and 7 bases from J, the junction contained 12 bases not matched to a gene. The CDR3 is 16 residues long. Germline V gene sequence: CDR1 SGHRS, CDR2 YFSETQ. The CDR3 sequence is CASSLGDSGTVSGYTF. The CDR3, as DNA: TGCGCCAGCAGCTTGGGCGACTCCGGGACAGTTTCTGGCTACACCTTC. The full variable domain, rest sourced from reference TRBV5-1 and TRBJ1-2, is KAGVTQTPRYLIKTRGQQVTLSCSPISGHRSVSWYQQTPGQGLQFLFEYFSETQRNKGNFPGRFSGRQFSNSRSEMNVSTLELGDSALYLCASSLGDSGTVSGYTFGSGTRLTVV.

This clone has a handful of counts. The chain recombines TRBV5-4 with TRBJ2-7; maybe TRBD1 (6 bases). The germline V gene encodes CDR1 SGHNT and CDR2 YYREEE (reference sequence). CDR3 size: 15 residues. V gave up 4 bases and J gave up 0 bases, with 14 bases separating them. CDR3 sequence (DNA): TGTGCCAGCAGCGCCGGCAGGGGCCCCTCCTACGAGCAGTACGTC. Amino acid sequence: CASSAGRGPSYEQYV.

This clone was counted a single time. This chain connects TRBV9 to TRBJ2-5; 8 positions match TRBD2. J lost 5 bases, V lost 2 bases, and 11 bases had no gene match. The CDR3 contains 16 residues. In germline, CDR1 is SGDLS, CDR2 YYNGEE. The CDR3 loop is CASSVSNGGAVETQYF. In DNA form, the CDR3 reads TGTGCCAGCAGCGTTTCCAACGGGGGGGCCGTCGAGACCCAGTACTTC.

The chain couples TRBV5-1 to TRBJ2-1, with 9 nucleotides matching TRBD1. Germline CDR1 reads SGHRS; CDR2 reads YFSETQ. This CDR3 comprises 15 residues. V lost 0 bases, J lost 3 bases, and 1 base stayed unmatched. This CDR3 reads CASSLEGQGYNEQFF. CDR3 in DNA: TGCGCCAGCAGCTTGGAGGGACAGGGCTACAATGAGCAGTTCTTC.

The chain couples TRBV7-9 to TRBJ2-7; D perhaps matches TRBD2 (5 bases). CDR1 and CDR2 (germline): SEHNR, FQNEAQ (reference sequence). V lost 2 bases and J 6 bases, leaving 11 bases between the germline ends. This CDR3 region has 13 residues. In DNA, the CDR3 is TGTGCCAGCAGCTTAAGTGGAGGCGGCGAGCAGTACGTC. The encoded protein is CASSLSGGGEQYV.

The genes are TRBV28 and TRBJ1-2, with a tentative D call TRBD1 (5 bases). V was pared by 4 bases and J by 8 bases, with 11 bases between. Germline CDR1 reads MDHEN; CDR2 reads SYDVKM. CDR3 size: 12 residues. The CDR3 region is CASSSAGYGYTF. CDR3 DNA: TGTGCCAGCAGTTCTGCAGGGTACGGCTACACCTTC.

The chain couples TRBV30 to TRBJ1-2; weak D call: TRBD1 (5 bases). This CDR3 spans 12 amino acids. Germline V CDR1 and CDR2: GTSNPN, SVGIG (reference sequence). V lost 5 bases, J lost 3 bases, and 10 bases lay in between. DNA for the CDR3: TGTGCCTGGGGGGCTGGGGACTATGGCTACACCTTC. Residues: CAWGAGDYGYTF.

The genes are TRBV7-3 and TRBJ2-3, with 7 bases identical to TRBD2. Trimming cost V 2 bases and J 0 bases; bases outside gene matches: 5. This CDR3 is built from 16 residues. Germline lookup yields CDR1 SGHTA and CDR2 FQGTGA. CDR3 residues: CASSLGRGTSTDTQYF. DNA of the CDR3: TGTGCCAGCAGCTTAGGGAGGGGAACGAGCACAGATACGCAGTATTTT.

The genes are TRBV6-5 and TRBJ1-3, with D possibly being TRBD1 (5 bases). Per the germline V gene, CDR1 is MNHEY and CDR2 is SVGAGI. V gave up 7 bases and J gave up 4 bases, with 14 bases separating them. The CDR3 is 14 residues long. The CDR3 bases are TGTGCCAGCACCCCCCCAGGGCAAGGAAACACCATATATTTT. Translating it yields CASTPPGQGNTIYF.

This clone is a singleton in its sample. The V call is TRBV5-5, the J call TRBJ1-4; no clear D gene. This CDR3 contains 15 residues. Trimming took off 0 bases at V and 2 bases at J, with 8 bases between the two ends. Germline V gene data show CDR1 as SGHKS and CDR2 as YYEKEE (reference sequence). The CDR3 coding sequence is TGTGCCAGCAGCTTGGGGGAGGCCACTAATGAAAAACTGTTTTTT. It specifies CASSLGEATNEKLFF.

V and J are TRBV7-2 and TRBJ1-1; D is unresolved. The CDR3 length is 12 residues. Germline V gives CDR1 SGHTA, CDR2 FQGNSA. V was cut by 4 bases and J by 9 bases, with 12 bases left in between. The CDR3 protein is CASSSQVGQAFF. CDR3 nucleotides: TGTGCCAGCAGCTCCCAAGTGGGCCAAGCTTTCTTT.

The V and J genes are TRBV9 and TRBJ2-5, with D possibly TRBD2 on 7 matching bases. Trimming removed 4 bases from V and 1 base from J, with 17 bases in between. Germline V gene sequence: CDR1 SGDLS, CDR2 YYNGEE. CDR3 length equals 16 residues. CDR3 amino acids: CASSSRRAGAQETQYF. CDR3 nucleotide sequence: TGTGCCAGCAGCTCCCGTAGGGCGGGGGCCCAAGAGACCCAGTACTTC.

The chain recombines TRBV3-1 (or the pseudogene TRBV3-2) with TRBJ1-2, with TRBD1 matching 10 bases. Germline V gene data show CDR1 as LGHDT and CDR2 as YNNKEL (reference sequence). CDR3 length: 16 residues. V gave up 1 base and J gave up 4 bases; unmatched junction bases: 6. The CDR3, as DNA: TGTGCCAGCAGCCAAGCGGGACAGGGGAGCGGCTATGGCTACACCTTC. Amino acids: CASSQAGQGSGYGYTF.

This chain uses TRBV14 with TRBJ1-4; maybe TRBD1 (6 bases). The CDR3 totals 15 residues. V was shortened by 1 base and J by 6 bases, with 12 bases between the two germline ends. Germline assignment: CDR1 SGHDN and CDR2 FVKESK. The CDR3 nucleotides are TGTGCCAGCAGCCAAGCCAGGGGCAAGGATGAAAAACTGTTTTTT. This codes for CASSQARGKDEKLFF.

This clone was detected only once. The chain recombines TRBV28 with TRBJ1-5; D call uncertain. The CDR3 runs 12 residues. Deletions cut 5 bases from V and 4 bases from J, with 6 bases between. Germline V gene sequence: CDR1 MDHEN, CDR2 SYDVKM. CDR3 coding DNA: TGTGCCAGCAGTCCTCCGAATCAGCCCCAGCATTTT. It yields the protein CASSPPNQPQHF.

The genes are TRBV6-6 and TRBJ2-7, with 9 bases that match TRBD1. The CDR3 extends over 16 amino acids. Germline V gene data show CDR1 as MNHNY and CDR2 as SVGAGI (reference sequence). The J segment lost 1 base and the V segment lost 2 bases, leaving 6 bases of the junction unmatched. The CDR3 region is CASSYVQGAMSYEQYV. The CDR3 DNA reads as TGTGCCAGCAGTTACGTACAGGGGGCGATGTCCTACGAGCAGTACGTC.

The gene calls are TRBV25-1 and TRBJ1-5, with D possibly TRBD1 on 5 matching bases. The CDR3 runs to 14 residues. CDR1 is MGHDK and CDR2 is SYGVNS in the germline V gene. V shed 3 bases and J shed 9 bases, with 15 bases lying between them. CDR3 sequence (DNA): TGTGCCAGCAGTGATGGGAGGGGTTTTCTGCCCCAGCATTTT. Protein: CASSDGRGFLPQHF.

This clone has more than one count but fewer than ten. The rearrangement uses TRBV2 and TRBJ1-1; D perhaps matches TRBD1 (5 bases). Germline V gene data show CDR1 as SNHLY and CDR2 as FYNNEI. CDR3 length equals 14 residues. Between the trimmed V and J ends, which lost 6 bases and 1 base, there was a span of 12 bases. CDR3 in DNA: TGTGCCAGCAGGGACATATTTGGGAACACTGAAGCTTTCTTT. It codes for CASRDIFGNTEAFF.

The rearrangement joins TRBV28 to TRBJ1-1; D remains unclear. Trimming took off 3 bases at V and 5 bases at J, with 10 bases between the two ends. The CDR3 runs to 13 residues. The germline V gene encodes CDR1 MDHEN and CDR2 SYDVKM. As DNA, the CDR3 is TGTGCCAGCAGTTTGGCCCGAGGGACTGAAGCTTTCTTT. Protein: CASSLARGTEAFF.

The gene calls are TRBV2 and TRBJ2-5, with D tentatively TRBD2 (7 bases). CDR3 length equals 16 residues. V lost 4 bases to trimming and J lost 5 bases, with 20 bases between them. CDR1 is SNHLY, CDR2 FYNNEI, per germline. This CDR3 is CASSVGLRGGDETQYF. CDR3 nucleotides: TGTGCCAGCAGTGTCGGGCTGCGCGGGGGCGACGAGACCCAGTACTTC.

The chain recombines TRBV7-2 with TRBJ2-3; D is uncertain. CDR1 SGHTA and CDR2 FQGNSA come from the germline V gene. V lost 3 bases and J 5 bases, leaving 6 bases between the germline ends. The CDR3 is 12 amino acids. Here the CDR3 reads CASSFTGDTQYF. The CDR3, as DNA: TGTGCCAGCAGCTTCACGGGAGATACGCAGTATTTT.

This clone was counted between two and nine times. The genes are TRBV24-1 and TRBJ1-3; D uncertain. CDR1 is KGHDR and CDR2 is SFDVKD in the germline V gene. This CDR3 is 14 amino acids long. Deletions cut 2 bases from V and 4 bases from J, with 8 bases between. The CDR3 sequence is CATSDSSPGNTIYF. The DNA of the CDR3 is TGTGCCACCAGTGATTCCTCTCCGGGAAACACCATATATTTT.